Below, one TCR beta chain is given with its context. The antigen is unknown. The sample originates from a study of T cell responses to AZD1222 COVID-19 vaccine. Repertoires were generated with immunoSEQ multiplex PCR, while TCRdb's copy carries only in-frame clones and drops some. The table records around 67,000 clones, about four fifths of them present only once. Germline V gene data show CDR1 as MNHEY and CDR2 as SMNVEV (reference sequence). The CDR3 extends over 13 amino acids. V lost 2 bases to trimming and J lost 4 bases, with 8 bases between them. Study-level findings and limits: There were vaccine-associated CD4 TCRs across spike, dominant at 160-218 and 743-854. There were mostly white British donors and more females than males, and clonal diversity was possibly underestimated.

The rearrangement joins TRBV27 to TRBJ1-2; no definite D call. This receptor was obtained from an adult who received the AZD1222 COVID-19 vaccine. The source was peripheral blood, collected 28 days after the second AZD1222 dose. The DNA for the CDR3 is TGTGCCAGCAGTTTAACTGGGTTCTATGGCTACACCTTC. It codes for CASSLTGFYGYTF.